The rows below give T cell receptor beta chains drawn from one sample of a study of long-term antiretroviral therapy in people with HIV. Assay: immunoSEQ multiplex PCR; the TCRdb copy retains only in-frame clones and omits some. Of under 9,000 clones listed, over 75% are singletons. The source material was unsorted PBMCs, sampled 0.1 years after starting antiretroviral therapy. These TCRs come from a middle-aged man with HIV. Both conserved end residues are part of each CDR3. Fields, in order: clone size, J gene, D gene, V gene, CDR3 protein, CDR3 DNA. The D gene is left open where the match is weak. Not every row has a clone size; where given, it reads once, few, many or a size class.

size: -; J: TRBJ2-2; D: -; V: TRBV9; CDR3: CASRDERGTGELFF; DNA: TGTGCCAGCAGGGACGAAAGGGGCACCGGGGAGCTGTTTTTT
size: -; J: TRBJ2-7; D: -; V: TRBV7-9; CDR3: CASSLDTASSYEQYF; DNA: TGTGCCAGCAGCTTAGATACTGCTAGCTCCTACGAGCAGTACTTC
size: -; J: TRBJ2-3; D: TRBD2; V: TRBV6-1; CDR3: CASTLTSGDMDF; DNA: TGTGCCAGCACCCTTACTAGCGGAGATATGGATTTT
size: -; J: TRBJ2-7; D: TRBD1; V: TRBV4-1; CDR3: CASSRTGTVGEEGHF; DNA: TGCGCCAGCAGCCGTACCGGGACAGTCGGGGAAGAGGGCCATTTC
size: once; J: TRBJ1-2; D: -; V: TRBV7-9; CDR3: CASSLEGGDGYTF; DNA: TGTGCCAGCAGCTTAGAGGGAGGGGATGGCTACACCTTC
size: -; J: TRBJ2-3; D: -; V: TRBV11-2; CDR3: CASNSRPIRATDTQYF; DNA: TGTGCCAGCAACTCACGGCCGATAAGGGCCACAGATACGCAGTATTTT
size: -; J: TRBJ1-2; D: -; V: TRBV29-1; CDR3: CSVVSGKTEGYGYTF; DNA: TGCAGCGTTGTGTCAGGGAAAACAGAGGGCTATGGCTACACCTTC
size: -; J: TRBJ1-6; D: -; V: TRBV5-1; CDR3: CASSLGEPNSPLHF; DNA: TGCGCCAGCAGCTTAGGGGAACCTAATTCACCCCTCCACTTT
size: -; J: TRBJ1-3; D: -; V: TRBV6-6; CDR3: CASSHPQGAGGNTIYF; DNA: TGTGCCAGCAGTCACCCGCAGGGAGCTGGTGGAAACACCATATATTTT
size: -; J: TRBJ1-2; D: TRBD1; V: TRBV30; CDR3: CAWRLGQELTSYGYTF; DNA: TGTGCCTGGAGGTTGGGACAGGAGCTCACCAGCTATGGCTACACCTTC
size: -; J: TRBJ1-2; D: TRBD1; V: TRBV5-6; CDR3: CASSSGITGGDWNGYTF; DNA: TGTGCCAGCAGCTCGGGTATTACAGGGGGCGATTGGAATGGCTACACCTTC
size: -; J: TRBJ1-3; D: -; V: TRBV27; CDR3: CASSSGTLSSGNTIYF; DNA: TGTGCCAGCAGTTCCGGGACACTATCCTCTGGAAACACCATATATTTT
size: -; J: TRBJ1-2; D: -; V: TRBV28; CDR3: CASGAGTFYGYTF; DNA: TGTGCCAGCGGGGCAGGGACTTTCTATGGCTACACCTTC
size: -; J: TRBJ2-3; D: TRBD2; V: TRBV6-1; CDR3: CASSASGSTDTQYF; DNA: TGTGCCAGCAGTGCTAGCGGTAGCACAGATACGCAGTATTTT
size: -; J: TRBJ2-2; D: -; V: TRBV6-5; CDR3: CASSPGTGELFF; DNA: TGTGCCAGCAGTCCAGGCACCGGGGAGCTGTTTTTT
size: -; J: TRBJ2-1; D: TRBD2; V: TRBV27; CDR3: CASSPAGKINEQFF; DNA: TGTGCCAGCAGCCCAGCGGGGAAGATCAATGAGCAGTTCTTC
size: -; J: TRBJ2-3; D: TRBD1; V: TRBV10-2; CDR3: CASSKDAGGRVSDTQYF; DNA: TGCGCCAGCAGTAAAGATGCAGGGGGCAGAGTCTCAGATACGCAGTATTTT
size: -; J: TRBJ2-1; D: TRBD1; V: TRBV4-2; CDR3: CASSQALLPGQGIHEQFF; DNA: TGTGCCAGCAGCCAAGCTCTGCTTCCGGGACAGGGGATCCATGAGCAGTTCTTC
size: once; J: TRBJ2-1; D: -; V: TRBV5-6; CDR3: CASRQLDSYNEQFF; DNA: TGTGCCAGCCGGCAACTGGATTCCTACAATGAGCAGTTCTTC
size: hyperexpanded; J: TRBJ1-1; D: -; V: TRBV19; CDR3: CASSMPGVNTEAFF; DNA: TGTGCCAGTAGTATGCCCGGGGTGAACACTGAAGCTTTCTTT
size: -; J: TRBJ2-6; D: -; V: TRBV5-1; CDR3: CASSDRSSGANVLTF; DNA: TGCGCCAGCAGCGACAGGAGCTCTGGGGCCAACGTCCTGACTTTC
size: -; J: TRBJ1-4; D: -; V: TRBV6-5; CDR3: CASKGGRGIMFF; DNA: TGTGCCAGCAAGGGAGGGCGAGGGATTATGTTTTTT
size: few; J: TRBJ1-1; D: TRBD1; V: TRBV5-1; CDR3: CASSPGTGGEREAFF; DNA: TGCGCCAGCAGCCCCGGGACAGGGGGGGAACGGGAAGCTTTCTTT
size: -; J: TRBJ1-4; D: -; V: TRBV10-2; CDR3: CASSAAPELNEKLFF; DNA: TGCGCCAGCAGTGCCGCCCCTGAGTTGAATGAAAAACTGTTTTTT
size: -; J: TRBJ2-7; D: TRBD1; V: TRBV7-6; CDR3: CASSYRGGEQYF; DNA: TGTGCCAGCAGTTACAGGGGTGGCGAGCAGTACTTC
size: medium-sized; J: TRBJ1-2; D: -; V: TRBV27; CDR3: CASSLSAGTLYGYTF; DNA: TGTGCCAGCAGTTTATCGGCAGGAACGCTCTATGGCTACACCTTC
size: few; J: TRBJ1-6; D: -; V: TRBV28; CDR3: CASSLRTGYSPLHF; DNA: TGTGCCAGCAGTTTGAGAACAGGGTATTCACCCCTCCACTTT
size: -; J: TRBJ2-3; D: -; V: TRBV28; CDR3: CASSLPGTARSTDTQYF; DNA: TGTGCCAGCAGTTTACCCGGGACGGCCCGGAGCACAGATACGCAGTATTTT
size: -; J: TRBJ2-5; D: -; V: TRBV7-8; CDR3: CASSLGPAGQETQYF; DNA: TGTGCCAGCAGCTTAGGACCAGCTGGCCAAGAGACCCAGTACTTC
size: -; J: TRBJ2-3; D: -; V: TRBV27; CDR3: CASTAGFTDTQYF; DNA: TGTGCCAGCACGGCAGGGTTCACAGATACGCAGTATTTT
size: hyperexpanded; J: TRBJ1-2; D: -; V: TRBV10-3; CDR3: CAISEAPNNYGYTF; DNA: TGTGCCATCAGTGAGGCTCCGAATAACTATGGCTACACCTTC
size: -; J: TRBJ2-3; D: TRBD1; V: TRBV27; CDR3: CASSPLDRDLGGARESQYF; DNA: TGTGCCAGCAGCCCCCTGGACAGGGATCTTGGCGGGGCCCGGGAATCGCAGTATTTT
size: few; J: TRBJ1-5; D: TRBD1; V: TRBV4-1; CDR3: CASSQERGHQPQHF; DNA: TGCGCCAGCAGCCAAGAGAGGGGGCATCAGCCCCAGCATTTT
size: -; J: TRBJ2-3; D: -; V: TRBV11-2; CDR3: CASSFPEEGSTDTQYF; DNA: TGTGCCAGCAGCTTCCCGGAGGAGGGGAGCACAGATACGCAGTATTTT
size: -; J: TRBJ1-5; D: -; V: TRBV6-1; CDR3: CASPASGSNQPQHF; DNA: TGTGCCAGCCCGGCCTCAGGGAGCAATCAGCCCCAGCATTTT
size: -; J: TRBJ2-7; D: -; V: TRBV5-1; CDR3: CASSLVGTGSGYEQYF; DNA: TGCGCCAGCAGCTTGGTAGGCACAGGGTCGGGGTACGAGCAGTACTTC
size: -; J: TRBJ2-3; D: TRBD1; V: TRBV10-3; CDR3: CATRNGQGPDTQYF; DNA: TGTGCCACAAGAAACGGACAGGGCCCAGATACGCAGTATTTT
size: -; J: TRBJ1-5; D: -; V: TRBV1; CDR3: CTSSHRPNICNQPQHF; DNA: TGCACCAGCAGCCACAGACCCAATATCTGCAATCAGCCCCAGCATTTT
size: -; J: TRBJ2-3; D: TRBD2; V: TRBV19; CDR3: CATGREGSTDTQYF; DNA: TGTGCCACGGGGCGGGAGGGTAGCACAGATACGCAGTATTTT
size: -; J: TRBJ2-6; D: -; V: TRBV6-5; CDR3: CASSKTASGANVLTF; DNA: TGTGCCAGCAGTAAGACTGCCTCTGGGGCCAACGTCCTGACTTTC
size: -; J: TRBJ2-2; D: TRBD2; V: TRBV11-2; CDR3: CASQLGGAGELFF; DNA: TGTGCCAGCCAGCTTGGGGGGGCCGGGGAGCTGTTTTTT
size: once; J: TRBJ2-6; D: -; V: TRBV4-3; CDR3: CASSHERGANVLTF; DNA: TGCGCCAGCAGCCACGAGCGGGGGGCCAACGTCCTGACTTTC
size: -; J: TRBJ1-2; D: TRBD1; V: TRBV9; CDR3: CASSVDGDSVDGYTF; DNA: TGTGCCAGCAGCGTAGATGGGGACAGTGTCGATGGCTACACCTTC